The clone carrying this T cell receptor (beta chain) turned up a few times. Its antigen remains unidentified. These data come from a study of CD8+ T cells in alopecia areata. Study background: Each day, treated patients took oral tofacitinib twice, at 5 to 10 mg per dose.

It was cDNA, reverse transcribed from extracted RNA, that served as the sequencing template. Sequenced by immunoSEQ multiplex PCR; TCRdb stores in-frame clones only, minus some. The profile shows under 350,000 clones, roughly 60% of them singletons. Findings and caveats of the study: It was observed that many expanded lesional clones persisted in scalp and blood during tofacitinib.

As to treatment: oral pan-JAK inhibitor, 5-10 mg twice daily. Germline V lookup: CDR1 SGHNT, CDR2 YYREEE (reference sequence). V trimming: 7 bases; J trimming: 0 bases; junction bases outside the gene matches: 4. The CDR3 sequence is 15 residues long. The sequencing here drew on CD4+ T cells sorted from blood, taken at week 24, from a patient treated with tofacitinib. The sequence was obtained from a human donor with alopecia areata. The gene calls are TRBV5-4 and TRBJ2-2, with 9 bases lining up with TRBD1. Here the CDR3 DNA reads TGTGCCAGCTGGGGACAGGGTTCGAACACCGGGGAGCTGTTTTTT. Its protein product is CASWGQGSNTGELFF.